This T cell receptor (beta chain) was retrieved from a study of blood T cell repertoires in COVID-19. At the level of the study: T cells, B-cell-depleted T cells, or PBMCs supplied cDNA or gDNA.

Profiling relied on immunoSEQ multiplex PCR, and the TCRdb table lists in-frame clones only, not all of them. Counted here are approximately 150,000 clones, approximately 92% occurring once; the ten biggest clones make up around 15%. Patients in Seattle were enrolled during active infection, then followed longitudinally. This CDR3 is 14 amino acids long. The germline gives CDR1 MNHEY, CDR2 SMNVEV (reference sequence). Trimming took off 5 bases at V and 5 bases at J, with 12 bases between the two ends. The chain links TRBV27 to TRBJ2-2; no reliable D call. Sequencing used peripheral blood. The TCR was taken from a man aged 18 to 29 with COVID-19, enrolled during active disease. The CDR3 DNA is TGTGCCAGCAGTCTCCTCCTCAGAACCGGGGAGCTGTTTTTT. It specifies CASSLLLRTGELFF.